This TCR beta chain was sequenced during a study of response to subunit inactivated influenza vaccine. Study-level findings and limits: Few new T cells, the authors suggested, are recruited by each seasonal influenza vaccination.

Using its own MiXCR run on the RT-PCR reads, TCRdb lists one record per CDR3 protein. The data show 530,000 or so distinct CDR3 sequences, approximately 10% seen once. Trimming left V 0 bases short and J 6 bases short, with 9 bases between. The CDR3 spans 13 residues. Germline V CDR1 and CDR2: SGHRS, YFSETQ. With regard to this clonotype: The antigen is unknown.

The origin of this receptor is a man aged 50-60 years who received an inactivated influenza vaccine. Sequencing was performed on PBMCs from blood, taken on the day of vaccination. The chain carries TRBV5-1 and TRBJ1-2; maybe TRBD1 (6 bases). The CDR3 region has the DNA TGCGCCAGCAGCTTGGACAGGGTAAATGGCTACACCTTC. Protein product: CASSLDRVNGYTF.